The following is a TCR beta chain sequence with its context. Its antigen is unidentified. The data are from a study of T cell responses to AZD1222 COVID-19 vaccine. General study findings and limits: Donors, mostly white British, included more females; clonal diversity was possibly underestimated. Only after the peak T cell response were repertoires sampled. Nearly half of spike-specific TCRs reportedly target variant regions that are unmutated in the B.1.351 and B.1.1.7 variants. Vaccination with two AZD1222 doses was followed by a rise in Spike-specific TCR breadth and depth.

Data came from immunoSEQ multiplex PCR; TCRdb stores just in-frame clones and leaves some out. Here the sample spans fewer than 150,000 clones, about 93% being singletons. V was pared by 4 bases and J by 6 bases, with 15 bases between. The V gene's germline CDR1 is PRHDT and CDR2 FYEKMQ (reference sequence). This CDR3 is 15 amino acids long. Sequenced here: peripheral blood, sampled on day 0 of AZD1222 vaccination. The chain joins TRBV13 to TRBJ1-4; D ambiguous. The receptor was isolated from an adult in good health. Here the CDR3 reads CASSSWTPAYEKLFF. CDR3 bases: TGTGCCAGCAGCTCTTGGACTCCTGCGTATGAAAAACTGTTTTTT.